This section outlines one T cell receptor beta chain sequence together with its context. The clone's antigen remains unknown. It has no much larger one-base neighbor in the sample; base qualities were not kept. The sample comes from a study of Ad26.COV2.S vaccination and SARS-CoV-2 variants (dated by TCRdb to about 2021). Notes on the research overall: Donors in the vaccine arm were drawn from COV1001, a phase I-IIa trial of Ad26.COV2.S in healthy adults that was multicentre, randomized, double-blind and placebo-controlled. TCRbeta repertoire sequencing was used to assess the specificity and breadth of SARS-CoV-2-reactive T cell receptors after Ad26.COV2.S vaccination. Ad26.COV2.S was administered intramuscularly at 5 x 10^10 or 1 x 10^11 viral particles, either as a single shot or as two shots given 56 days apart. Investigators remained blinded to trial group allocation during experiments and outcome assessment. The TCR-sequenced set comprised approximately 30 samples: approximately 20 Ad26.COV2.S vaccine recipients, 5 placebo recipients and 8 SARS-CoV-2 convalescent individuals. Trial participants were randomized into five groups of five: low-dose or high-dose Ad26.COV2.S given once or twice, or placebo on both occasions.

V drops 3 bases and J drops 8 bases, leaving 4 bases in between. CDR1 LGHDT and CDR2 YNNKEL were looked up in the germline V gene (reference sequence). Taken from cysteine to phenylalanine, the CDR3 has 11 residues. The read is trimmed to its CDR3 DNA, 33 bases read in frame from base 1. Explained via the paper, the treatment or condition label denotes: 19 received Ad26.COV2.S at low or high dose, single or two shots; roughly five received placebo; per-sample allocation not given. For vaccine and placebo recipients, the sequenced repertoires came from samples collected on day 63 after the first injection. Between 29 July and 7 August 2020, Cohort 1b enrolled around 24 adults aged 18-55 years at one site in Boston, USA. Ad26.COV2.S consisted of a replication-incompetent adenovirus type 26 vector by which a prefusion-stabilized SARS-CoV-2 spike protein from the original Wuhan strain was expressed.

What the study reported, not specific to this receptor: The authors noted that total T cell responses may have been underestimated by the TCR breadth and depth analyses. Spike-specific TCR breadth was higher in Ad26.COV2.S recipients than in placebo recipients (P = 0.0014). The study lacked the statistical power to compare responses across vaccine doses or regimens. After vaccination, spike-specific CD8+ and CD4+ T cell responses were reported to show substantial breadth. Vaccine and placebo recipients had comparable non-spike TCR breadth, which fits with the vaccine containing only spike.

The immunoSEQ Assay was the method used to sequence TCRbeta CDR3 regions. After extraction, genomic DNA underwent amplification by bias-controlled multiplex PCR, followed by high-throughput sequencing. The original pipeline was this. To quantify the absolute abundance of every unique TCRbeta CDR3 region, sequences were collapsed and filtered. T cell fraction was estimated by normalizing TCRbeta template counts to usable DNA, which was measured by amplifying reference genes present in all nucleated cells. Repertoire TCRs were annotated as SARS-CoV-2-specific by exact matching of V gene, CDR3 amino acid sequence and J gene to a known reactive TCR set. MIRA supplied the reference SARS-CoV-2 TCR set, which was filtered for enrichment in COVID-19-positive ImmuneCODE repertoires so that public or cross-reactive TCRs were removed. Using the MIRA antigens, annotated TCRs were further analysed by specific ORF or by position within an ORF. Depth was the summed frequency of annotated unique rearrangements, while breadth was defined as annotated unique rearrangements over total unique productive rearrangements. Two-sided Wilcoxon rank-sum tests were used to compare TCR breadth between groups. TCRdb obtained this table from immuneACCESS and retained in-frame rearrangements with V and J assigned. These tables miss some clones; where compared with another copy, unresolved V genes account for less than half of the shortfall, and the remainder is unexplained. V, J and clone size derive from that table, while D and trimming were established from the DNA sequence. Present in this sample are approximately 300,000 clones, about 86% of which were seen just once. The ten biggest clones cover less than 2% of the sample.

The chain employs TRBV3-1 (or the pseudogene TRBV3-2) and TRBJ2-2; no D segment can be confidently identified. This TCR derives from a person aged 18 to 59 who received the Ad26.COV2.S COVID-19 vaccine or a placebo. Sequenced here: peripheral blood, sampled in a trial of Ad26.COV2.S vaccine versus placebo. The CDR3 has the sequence CASSHLGELFF. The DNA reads TGTGCCAGCAGCCACCTGGGGGAGCTGTTTTTT.